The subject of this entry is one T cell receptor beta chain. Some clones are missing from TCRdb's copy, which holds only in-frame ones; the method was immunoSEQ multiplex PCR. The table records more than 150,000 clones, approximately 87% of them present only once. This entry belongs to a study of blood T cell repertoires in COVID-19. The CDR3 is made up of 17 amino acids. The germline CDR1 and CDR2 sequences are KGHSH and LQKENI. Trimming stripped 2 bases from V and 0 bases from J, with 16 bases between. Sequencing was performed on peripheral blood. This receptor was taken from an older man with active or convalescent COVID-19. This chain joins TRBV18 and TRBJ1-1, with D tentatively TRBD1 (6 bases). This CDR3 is CASSPSRGGSLNTEAFF. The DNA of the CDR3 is TGTGCCAGCTCACCATCAAGGGGGGGATCGCTGAACACTGAAGCTTTCTTT.